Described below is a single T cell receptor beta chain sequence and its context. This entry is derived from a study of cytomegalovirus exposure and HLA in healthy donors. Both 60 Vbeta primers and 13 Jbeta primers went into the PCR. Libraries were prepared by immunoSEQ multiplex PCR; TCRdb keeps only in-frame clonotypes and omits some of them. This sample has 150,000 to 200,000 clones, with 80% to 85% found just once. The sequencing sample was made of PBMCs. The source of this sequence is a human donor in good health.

CDR3 loop: CASSLDGGRNNEQFF. CDR3 sequence (DNA): TGCGCCAGCAGCTTGGACGGGGGTCGAAACAATGAGCAGTTCTTC. V and J are TRBV5-1 and TRBJ2-1; D possibly corresponds to TRBD2 (6 bases). Germline V gene sequence: CDR1 SGHRS, CDR2 YFSETQ. V was shortened by 0 bases and J by 5 bases, with 12 bases between the two germline ends. This CDR3 region has 15 residues.